Listed here is a single T cell receptor beta chain. The entry originates in a study of blood T cell repertoires in COVID-19. Authors' processing steps: Scientists estimated how many nucleated cells there were by amplifying reference gene primers. This table comes from immunoSEQ multiplex PCR, and its TCRdb copy is limited to in-frame clones, with some not included. That table gives V, J and clone size, and the DNA gave D and trimming. Of about 250,000 clones listed, around nine tenths are singletons. Participant-reported clinical history was the basis for cohort assignment. This receptor was identified in a woman in her fifties or sixties who had recovered from COVID-19. The sequencing input was PBMCs or T cells enriched from blood (not recorded which).

The CDR3 nucleotides read TGCGCCAGCAGCTTTTCCCCGGGACAGGGGGAATCTGGGGCCAACGTCCTGACTTTC. Residues: CASSFSPGQGESGANVLTF. The chain has TRBV5-1 and TRBJ2-6, with TRBD1 identical over 11 bases. CDR1 and CDR2 (germline): SGHRS, YFSETQ. Losses at the gene ends were 2 bases for V and 1 base for J; bases not matched to a gene: 8. The CDR3 is 19 residues long.